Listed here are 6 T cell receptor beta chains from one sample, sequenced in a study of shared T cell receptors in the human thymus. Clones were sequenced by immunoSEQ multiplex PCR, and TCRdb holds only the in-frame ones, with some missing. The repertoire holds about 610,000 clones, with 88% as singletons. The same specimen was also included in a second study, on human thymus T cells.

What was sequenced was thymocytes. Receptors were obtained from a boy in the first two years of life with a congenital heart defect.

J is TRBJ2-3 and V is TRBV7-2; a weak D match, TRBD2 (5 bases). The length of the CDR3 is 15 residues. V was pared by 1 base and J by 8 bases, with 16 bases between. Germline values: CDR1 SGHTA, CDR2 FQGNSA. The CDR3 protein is CASSLEARDRCTQYF. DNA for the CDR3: TGTGCCAGCAGCTTAGAGGCACGGGATAGGTGTACGCAGTATTTT.

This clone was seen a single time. CDR3 sequence: CASGKREKSYEQYF. CDR3 bases: TGTGCTAGTGGGAAGAGGGAAAAGAGCTACGAGCAGTACTTC. The chain combines TRBV12-5 with TRBJ2-7, with D perhaps TRBD2 (5 bases). CDR3 length equals 14 residues. The V gene lost 6 bases and the J gene lost 3 bases, with 15 bases spanning the gap. Looked up from germline, CDR1 is LGHNT and CDR2 is FRNRAP.

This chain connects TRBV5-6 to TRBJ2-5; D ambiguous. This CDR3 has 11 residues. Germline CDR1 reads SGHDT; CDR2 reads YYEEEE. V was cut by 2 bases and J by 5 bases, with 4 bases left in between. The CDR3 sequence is CASSFAETQYF. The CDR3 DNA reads TGTGCCAGCAGCTTTGCGGAGACCCAGTACTTC.

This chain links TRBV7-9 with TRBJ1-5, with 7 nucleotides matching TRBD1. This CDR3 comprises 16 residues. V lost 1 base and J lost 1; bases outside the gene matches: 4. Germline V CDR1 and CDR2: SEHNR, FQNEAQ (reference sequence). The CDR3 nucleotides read TGTGCCAGCAGCTTAGGAGACAGGGCAAGCAATCAGCCCCAGCATTTT. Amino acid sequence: CASSLGDRASNQPQHF.

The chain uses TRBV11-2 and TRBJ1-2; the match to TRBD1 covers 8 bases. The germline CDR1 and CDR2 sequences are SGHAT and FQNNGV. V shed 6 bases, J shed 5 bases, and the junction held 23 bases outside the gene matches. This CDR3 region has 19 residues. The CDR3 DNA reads TGTGCCAGCAGACGCCCCGGGACAGGACCCTTAGAACCGAGGTATGGCTACACCTTC. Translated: CASRRPGTGPLEPRYGYTF.

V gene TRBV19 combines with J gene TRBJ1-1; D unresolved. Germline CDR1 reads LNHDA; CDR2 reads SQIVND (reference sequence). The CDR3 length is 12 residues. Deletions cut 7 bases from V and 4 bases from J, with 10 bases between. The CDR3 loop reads CASTEGSTEAFF. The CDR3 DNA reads TGTGCCAGTACTGAGGGTAGCACTGAAGCTTTCTTT.